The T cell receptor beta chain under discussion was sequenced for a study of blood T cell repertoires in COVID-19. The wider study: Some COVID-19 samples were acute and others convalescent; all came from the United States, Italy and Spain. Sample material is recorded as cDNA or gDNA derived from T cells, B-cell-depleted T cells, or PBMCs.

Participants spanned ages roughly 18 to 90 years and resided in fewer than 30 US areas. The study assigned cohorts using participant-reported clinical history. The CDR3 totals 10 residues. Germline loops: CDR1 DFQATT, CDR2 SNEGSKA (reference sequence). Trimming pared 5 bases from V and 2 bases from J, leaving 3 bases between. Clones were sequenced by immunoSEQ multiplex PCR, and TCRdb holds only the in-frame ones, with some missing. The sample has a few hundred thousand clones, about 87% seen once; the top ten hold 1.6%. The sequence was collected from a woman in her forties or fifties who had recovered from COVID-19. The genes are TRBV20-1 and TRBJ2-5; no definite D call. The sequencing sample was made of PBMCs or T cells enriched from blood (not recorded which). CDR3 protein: CSARQETQYF. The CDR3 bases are TGCAGTGCTCGGCAAGAGACCCAGTACTTC.